This entry lists 25 T cell receptor beta chains sequenced from one sample in a study of blood T cell repertoires in COVID-19. The table came from immunoSEQ multiplex PCR; TCRdb's copy has only in-frame clones and leaves some out. The sample comprises 150,000 to 200,000 clones, 88% of which are singletons, and approximately 4.5% rests with the top ten. The specimen sequenced was peripheral blood. These receptors all come from a human donor in a cohort sampled during active COVID-19.

The rearrangement links TRBV28 to TRBJ1-2; D ambiguous. This CDR3 comprises 16 residues. The germline V and J ends were trimmed by 3 bases and 4 bases, with 18 bases remaining between them. The germline V gene encodes CDR1 MDHEN and CDR2 SYDVKM. CDR3 region: CASSFSGIGSSYGYTF. CDR3 DNA: TGTGCCAGCAGTTTCAGCGGAATCGGGAGCTCCTATGGCTACACCTTC.

V and J are TRBV7-9 and TRBJ1-2, with D perhaps matching TRBD1 (5 bases). The germline V and J ends were trimmed by 5 bases and 8 bases, with 9 bases remaining between them. The CDR3 is 11 amino acids. Germline assignment: CDR1 SEHNR and CDR2 FQNEAQ (reference sequence). In DNA, the CDR3 is TGTGCCAGCAGCGCCGGGGGAGGCTACACCTTC. Its translation: CASSAGGGYTF.

This sequence joins TRBV28 and TRBJ2-5; TRBD1 aligns across 7 bases. This CDR3 region has 16 residues. The germline gives CDR1 MDHEN, CDR2 SYDVKM. The V gene end was trimmed by 5 bases and the J gene end by 1 base; junction bases not matched to a gene: 10. In DNA, the CDR3 is TGTGCCAGCAGTCTGGGCTTACAGGGGACCCAAGAGACCCAGTACTTC. The encoded protein is CASSLGLQGTQETQYF.

The chain links TRBV29-1 to TRBJ2-1, with 11 bases matching TRBD2. The V and J ends lost 3 bases and 3 bases, in that order; junction bases with no gene match: 4. This CDR3 is built from 15 residues. CDR1 SQVTM and CDR2 ANQGSEA come from the germline V gene. The CDR3 nucleotides are TGCAGCGTTGAGGGAGGGACTAGCGGCTACAATGAGCAGTTCTTC. Amino acid sequence: CSVEGGTSGYNEQFF.

The chain joins TRBV18 to TRBJ1-2, with 7 bases matching TRBD1. Germline V lookup: CDR1 KGHSH, CDR2 LQKENI. The CDR3 has 13 amino acids. After removal of 2 bases from V and 7 bases from J, the junction contained 4 bases not matched to a gene. CDR3 bases: TGTGCCAGCTCACCAGCGAGGACAGGTGGCTACACCTTC. Amino acids: CASSPARTGGYTF.

This clone was seen more than once but under ten times. The chain recombines TRBV19 with TRBJ2-7, with unresolved D. Deletions cut 5 bases from V and 0 bases from J, with 8 bases between. Germline lookup yields CDR1 LNHDA and CDR2 SQIVND (reference sequence). This CDR3 comprises 13 residues. The CDR3 nucleotides are TGTGCCAGTAGTGTGACAAACTCCTACGAGCAGTACTTC. It codes for CASSVTNSYEQYF.

This clone was seen just once. This sequence joins TRBV14 and TRBJ2-1; tentatively, D is TRBD2 (6 bases). Germline CDR1 is SGHDN and CDR2 is FVKESK. The CDR3 is 12 amino acids. Trimming left V 5 bases short and J 9 bases short, with 11 bases between. CDR3 sequence reads: CASSFSGLEQFF. DNA for the CDR3: TGTGCCAGCAGCTTTAGCGGACTTGAGCAGTTCTTC.

This sequence joins TRBV4-3 and TRBJ2-1, with a weak D call TRBD1 (6 bases). Trimming pared 0 bases from V and 4 bases from J, leaving 10 bases between. The CDR3 spans 15 residues. CDR1 and CDR2 from the germline V gene are LGHNA and YSLEER. The chain's CDR3 is CASSQDWQGYNEQFF. The DNA of the CDR3 is TGCGCCAGCAGCCAAGATTGGCAGGGGTACAATGAGCAGTTCTTC.

This chain joins TRBV5-1 and TRBJ2-7, with 11 bases that match TRBD2. CDR3 length: 14 residues. Germline CDR1 and CDR2: SGHRS and YFSETQ. J lost 7 bases, V lost 5 bases, and 8 bases had no gene match. As DNA, the CDR3 is TGCGCCAGCAGAGCGACTAGCGGGAATGTGGAGCAGTACTTC. It yields the protein CASRATSGNVEQYF.

This sequence joins TRBV18 and TRBJ1-6, with D perhaps matching TRBD1 (5 bases). The CDR3 runs to 14 residues. The V end lost 2 bases, the J end lost 10 bases, and 12 bases lay between the germline ends. Germline V lookup: CDR1 KGHSH, CDR2 LQKENI. The CDR3 spells CASSPAGLPSPLHF. CDR3 coding DNA: TGTGCCAGCTCACCAGCGGGGCTACCCTCACCCCTCCACTTT.

The gene calls are TRBV5-1 and TRBJ2-7; TRBD1 matches at 10 bases. Germline assignment: CDR1 SGHRS and CDR2 YFSETQ. V lost 0 bases, J lost 5 bases, and 8 bases stayed unmatched. The CDR3 contains 16 residues. Here the CDR3 reads CASSLVGTGAKDEQYF. CDR3 nucleotides: TGCGCCAGCAGCTTGGTCGGGACAGGGGCGAAGGACGAGCAGTACTTC.

The rearrangement joins TRBV30 to TRBJ2-5; TRBD1 is a possible D gene (6 bases). The CDR3 is 13 residues long. The germline V gene has CDR1 GTSNPN and CDR2 SVGIG (reference sequence). V was shortened by 0 bases and J by 3 bases, with 8 bases between the two germline ends. The CDR3 loop reads CAWSVWDKETQYF. CDR3 nucleotides: TGTGCCTGGAGTGTGTGGGACAAAGAGACCCAGTACTTC.

The chain has TRBV24-1 and TRBJ2-5; 11 nucleotides agree with TRBD1. This CDR3 is 15 amino acids long. V dropped 9 bases and J dropped 5; count of bases not matched to a gene: 10. Per the germline V gene, CDR1 is KGHDR and CDR2 is SFDVKD. The CDR3 region is CATSPGQGVSETQYF. Here the CDR3 DNA reads TGTGCCACCTCCCCGGGACAGGGGGTATCGGAGACCCAGTACTTC.

V is TRBV10-3 and J is TRBJ2-1; unclear D gene. The CDR3 consists of 12 residues. Trimming stripped 6 bases from V and 6 bases from J, with 9 bases between. CDR1 and CDR2 (germline): ENHRY, SYGVKD. The CDR3 is CAIRSDSNEQFF. The CDR3 DNA reads as TGTGCCATCAGGTCCGACTCCAATGAGCAGTTCTTC.

V and J are TRBV19 and TRBJ2-3; maybe TRBD2 (6 bases). The germline V gene encodes CDR1 LNHDA and CDR2 SQIVND (reference sequence). Trimming took 6 bases from V and 0 from J, leaving 13 bases between them. This CDR3 is 15 amino acids long. In nucleotides, the CDR3 is TGTGCCAGTAGGCTCTCTAGCGTCAGCACAGATACGCAGTATTTT. It translates to CASRLSSVSTDTQYF.

V is TRBV19 and J is TRBJ2-4; 8 bases align to TRBD1. Trimming removed 7 bases from V and 7 bases from J; junction bases left unmatched: 6. Germline V lookup: CDR1 LNHDA, CDR2 SQIVND (reference sequence). This CDR3 is built from 13 residues. This chain's CDR3 is CASTSGGFNIQYF. The CDR3 nucleotides read TGTGCCAGTACCTCAGGGGGCTTTAACATTCAGTACTTC.

This rearrangement joins TRBV9 to TRBJ2-7; the D is unclear. There are 13 residues in the CDR3. Per the germline V gene, CDR1 is SGDLS and CDR2 is YYNGEE. The V end was cut by 0 bases, the J end by 0 bases, with 4 bases between. The CDR3 sequence: CASSVGDSYEQYF. The CDR3 nucleotides read TGTGCCAGCAGCGTAGGAGACTCCTACGAGCAGTACTTC.

This clone was recorded a few times. The chain uses TRBV21-1 and TRBJ2-7; the table's D call of TRBD1 was not tested on the DNA. TRBV21-1 is a pseudogene locus. The CDR3 runs to 18 residues. CDR3 sequence: CASSTLETGTGSWGEQYF. The CDR3 DNA reads TGTGCCAGCAGCACCCTTGAAACCGGGACAGGCTCCTGGGGCGAGCAGTACTTC.

J is TRBJ2-7 and V is TRBV12-3 or TRBV12-4; D remains ambiguous. The length of the CDR3 is 13 residues. Trimming pared 3 bases from V and 2 bases from J, leaving 8 bases between. The chain's CDR3 is CASSLYKPYEQYF. The CDR3 coding sequence is TGTGCCAGCAGTTTGTACAAACCCTACGAGCAGTACTTC.

CDR3 sequence reads: CASSLSVSNQPQHF. In DNA form, the CDR3 reads TGTGCCAGCAGCTTATCAGTTAGCAATCAGCCCCAGCATTTT. This chain links TRBV7-2 with TRBJ1-5; D is ambiguous. The V gene's germline CDR1 is SGHTA and CDR2 FQGNSA. The CDR3 runs 14 residues. Trimming removed 2 bases at V and 0 bases at J, with 5 bases between.

The rearrangement joins TRBV27 to TRBJ1-2; 7 nucleotides agree with TRBD1. The CDR3 has 15 residues. Looked up from germline, CDR1 is MNHEY and CDR2 is SMNVEV (reference sequence). V was pared by 4 bases and J by 4 bases, with 9 bases of the junction left unmatched. CDR3 bases: TGTGCCAGCAGTTCCATCCACAGGGGCACCTATGGCTACACCTTC. It yields the protein CASSSIHRGTYGYTF.

The chain recombines TRBV6-2 or TRBV6-3 with TRBJ2-5, with a weak D call TRBD1 (5 bases). Trimming stripped 2 bases from V and 1 base from J, with 14 bases between. CDR1 and CDR2 from the germline V gene are MNHEY and SVGEGT. The CDR3 spans 16 residues. The CDR3 is CASSYGPQEFQETQYF. The CDR3 DNA sequence: TGTGCCAGCAGTTACGGACCACAGGAGTTCCAAGAGACCCAGTACTTC.

This clone was seen a few times. This rearrangement joins TRBV5-1 to TRBJ2-7; the match to TRBD2 covers 7 bases. This CDR3 is built from 15 residues. After removal of 0 bases from V and 0 bases from J, the junction contained 3 bases not matched to a gene. CDR1 is SGHRS and CDR2 is YFSETQ in the germline V gene. The CDR3 protein is CASSLAGGSSYEQYF. DNA for the CDR3: TGCGCCAGCAGCTTGGCTGGCGGGAGCTCCTACGAGCAGTACTTC.

The V and J genes are TRBV6-5 and TRBJ2-1; the D gene is possibly TRBD2 (5 bases). The CDR3 has 14 amino acids. From germline, CDR1 is MNHEY and CDR2 SVGAGI. Trimming removed 0 bases from V and 4 bases from J, with 7 bases in between. The CDR3 coding sequence is TGTGCCAGCAGTTACTCTCCGGGGTACAATGAGCAGTTCTTC. It is translated as CASSYSPGYNEQFF.

Points on this clone: The junction differs from germline at one of its ends, possibly a read error. The chain carries TRBV7-9 and TRBJ2-1; no definite D call. Germline V CDR1 and CDR2: SEHNR, FQNEAQ (reference sequence). The CDR3 spans 15 residues. CDR3 DNA: TGTGCCAGCAGCCAAGATCGAGGTACCTACAATAAGCAGTTCTTC. Amino acids: CASSQDRGTYNKQFF.